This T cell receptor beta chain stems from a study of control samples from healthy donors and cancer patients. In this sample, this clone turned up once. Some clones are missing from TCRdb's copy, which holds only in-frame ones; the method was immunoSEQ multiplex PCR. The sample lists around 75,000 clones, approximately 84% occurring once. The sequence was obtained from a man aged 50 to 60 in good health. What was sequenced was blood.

The CDR3 DNA reads as TGTGCCAGCCGAAAAGCGGGGGGGCGAGAGACCCAGTACTTC. Translation gives CASRKAGGRETQYF. The chain couples TRBV28 to TRBJ2-5; 10 bases align to TRBD2. Per the germline V gene, CDR1 is MDHEN and CDR2 is SYDVKM. This CDR3 comprises 14 residues. The V gene end was trimmed by 8 bases and the J gene end by 4 bases; junction bases not matched to a gene: 7.